This is a list of T cell receptor beta chains from one sample in a study of blood T cell repertoires in COVID-19. TCRdb's copy holds only in-frame clones and misses some; the assay was immunoSEQ multiplex PCR. The sample yields under 200,000 clones, roughly 86% seen once. Sequencing was done on a sample of peripheral blood. Receptor source: a man younger than 35 with active or convalescent COVID-19. CDR3s include the opening cysteine and the closing phenylalanine or tryptophan. The order of the fields is CDR3 DNA, CDR3 protein, J gene, CDR3 length, clone size, D gene, V gene. D genes are given only for firm matches. The listing skips clone size in some rows; elsewhere it reads once, few, many or a size class.

CDR3nt: TGTGCCAGCATGGGGAGCTCCTACGAGCAGTACTTC
CDR3aa: CASMGSSYEQYF
j_gene: TRBJ2-7
len: 12
abundance: -
d_gene: -
v_gene: TRBV27

CDR3nt: TGCAGCGTTGGGAGGGATAGCGGGGGCCAAGAGACCCAGTACTTC
CDR3aa: CSVGRDSGGQETQYF
j_gene: TRBJ2-5
len: 15
abundance: -
d_gene: TRBD2
v_gene: TRBV29-1

CDR3nt: TGTGCCAGCAGTGAATTTGACAGGGCTTCACCCCTCCACTTT
CDR3aa: CASSEFDRASPLHF
j_gene: TRBJ1-6
len: 14
abundance: -
d_gene: TRBD1
v_gene: TRBV25-1

CDR3nt: TGTGCCAGCAGTTACTCGAGGGGGTCCTATGGCTACACCTTC
CDR3aa: CASSYSRGSYGYTF
j_gene: TRBJ1-2
len: 14
abundance: few
d_gene: -
v_gene: TRBV6-6

CDR3nt: TGTGCCAGCAGGCGGACTCAGATATCTGGGGCCAACGTCCTGACTTTC
CDR3aa: CASRRTQISGANVLTF
j_gene: TRBJ2-6
len: 16
abundance: -
d_gene: -
v_gene: TRBV11-2

CDR3nt: TGTGCCAGCAGATACTTACAAGACAGAACTAGCGGGAGTGGGGCCTACAATGAGCAGTTCTTC
CDR3aa: CASRYLQDRTSGSGAYNEQFF
j_gene: TRBJ2-1
len: 21
abundance: -
d_gene: TRBD2
v_gene: TRBV27

CDR3nt: TGCGCCAGCAGCCAAGATCGGCGGGGAGCCTACGAGCAGTACTTC
CDR3aa: CASSQDRRGAYEQYF
j_gene: TRBJ2-7
len: 15
abundance: once
d_gene: -
v_gene: TRBV4-3

CDR3nt: TGCAGCGTTGATCAAGGGGGCACAGATACGCAGTATTTT
CDR3aa: CSVDQGGTDTQYF
j_gene: TRBJ2-3
len: 13
abundance: -
d_gene: -
v_gene: TRBV29-1

CDR3nt: TGTGCCAGCAGCTTAGTATCAGAGGCCCTCCTCCCTGAAGCTTTCTTT
CDR3aa: CASSLVSEALLPEAFF
j_gene: TRBJ1-1
len: 16
abundance: -
d_gene: -
v_gene: TRBV7-9

CDR3nt: TGTGCCAGCAGTGACGACAGGGTTAACTATGGCTACACCTTC
CDR3aa: CASSDDRVNYGYTF
j_gene: TRBJ1-2
len: 14
abundance: -
d_gene: TRBD1
v_gene: TRBV2

CDR3nt: TGTGCCAGTAGTATCCTCGGACAGGGGAACACTGAAGCTTTCTTT
CDR3aa: CASSILGQGNTEAFF
j_gene: TRBJ1-1
len: 15
abundance: -
d_gene: TRBD1
v_gene: TRBV19

CDR3nt: TGTGCCAGCAGCCTCGCCGGACTAGCTAATGAGCAGTACTTC
CDR3aa: CASSLAGLANEQYF
j_gene: TRBJ2-7
len: 14
abundance: -
d_gene: TRBD2
v_gene: TRBV11-2

CDR3nt: TGTGCCAGCAGTGGACAGGGTTTGGGCACTGAAGCTTTCTTT
CDR3aa: CASSGQGLGTEAFF
j_gene: TRBJ1-1
len: 14
abundance: -
d_gene: TRBD1
v_gene: TRBV2

CDR3nt: TGTGCCAGCAGTCAATCACAGGTGGGGAGCAATCAGCCCCAGCATTTT
CDR3aa: CASSQSQVGSNQPQHF
j_gene: TRBJ1-5
len: 16
abundance: -
d_gene: -
v_gene: TRBV6-2/TRBV6-3

CDR3nt: TGTGCCAGCAGCACCCGACTAGCGGGATTGGCCCCTAATGAGCAGTTCTTC
CDR3aa: CASSTRLAGLAPNEQFF
j_gene: TRBJ2-1
len: 17
abundance: -
d_gene: TRBD2
v_gene: TRBV9

CDR3nt: TGCGCCAGCAGCCACCCAACCAGGACAGGGATGTTCGAGCAGTACTTC
CDR3aa: CASSHPTRTGMFEQYF
j_gene: TRBJ2-7
len: 16
abundance: once
d_gene: TRBD1
v_gene: TRBV4-1

CDR3nt: TGTGCCAGCAGCTTAGAGGGGACAGGGTCCGGAAACACCATATATTTT
CDR3aa: CASSLEGTGSGNTIYF
j_gene: TRBJ1-3
len: 16
abundance: -
d_gene: TRBD1
v_gene: TRBV11-2

CDR3nt: TGTGCCAGCAGCCAAAACAGACAAACCGGGGAGCTGTTTTTT
CDR3aa: CASSQNRQTGELFF
j_gene: TRBJ2-2
len: 14
abundance: once
d_gene: -
v_gene: TRBV11-3

CDR3nt: TGTGCCAGCAGCTTAAGTGAGTTAGGAGACTATGGCTACACCTTC
CDR3aa: CASSLSELGDYGYTF
j_gene: TRBJ1-2
len: 15
abundance: few
d_gene: -
v_gene: TRBV7-9

CDR3nt: TGCGCCAGCAGCTTGTTGTCAGGGGATAACATTCAGTACTTC
CDR3aa: CASSLLSGDNIQYF
j_gene: TRBJ2-4
len: 14
abundance: once
d_gene: -
v_gene: TRBV5-1

CDR3nt: TGTGCCAGCTCCCCGGGACAGATAAAAGCTTTCTTT
CDR3aa: CASSPGQIKAFF
j_gene: TRBJ1-1
len: 12
abundance: -
d_gene: TRBD1
v_gene: TRBV19